These 25 T cell receptor beta chains were sequenced from one sample in a study of T-cell reconstitution after alpha-beta-depleted transplantation in children (dated by TCRdb to the mid-2010s). Library prep was done by PCR. The sequencer was an Illumina HiSeq 2500. Molecular barcoding was employed in the preparation of TCR libraries, with unique molecular identifiers being used to normalize TCRbeta repertoire quantification. The raw public reads went through TCRdb reprocessing: fastp at Q25, MiXCR clone calling, in-frame beta chains kept. Duplicate CDR3 protein sequences are folded into a single record with the most common DNA and genes. The sample includes hundreds of thousands of distinct CDR3 sequences, with approximately 15% observed a single time. In total, the top ten clones hold about 1.1% of the sample. Source: PBMCs from the stem cell graft donor, taken from the stem cell graft. These receptors all stem from a human donor who donated a stem cell graft to a child with acute myeloid leukemia.

Many counts were recorded for this clonotype. The CDR3 reads CSPLTGRGNEQFF. The CDR3 DNA follows: TGCAGTCCCCTGACAGGCAGGGGCAATGAGCAGTTCTTC. The V and J genes are TRBV20-1 and TRBJ2-1, with a tentative D call TRBD1 (6 bases). The germline V and J ends were trimmed by 8 bases and 6 bases, with 17 bases remaining between them. This CDR3 region has 13 residues. The germline V gene encodes CDR1 DFQATT and CDR2 SNEGSKA (reference sequence).

V gene TRBV5-1 combines with J gene TRBJ1-2; no definite D call. Trimming cost V 4 bases and J 6 bases, with 10 bases left between them. The germline CDR1 and CDR2 sequences are SGHRS and YFSETQ. The CDR3 has 12 amino acids. Here the CDR3 reads CASSRALDGYTF. CDR3 DNA sequence: TGCGCCAGCAGCCGGGCCCTCGATGGCTACACCTTC. The variable domain in full, with the rest retrieved from reference TRBV5-1 and TRBJ1-2, is KAGVTQTPRYLIKTRGQQVTLSCSPISGHRSVSWYQQTPGQGLQFLFEYFSETQRNKGNFPGRFSGRQFSNSRSEMNVSTLELGDSALYLCASSRALDGYTFGSGTRLTVV.

This clonotype was recorded at least ten times. The chain recombines TRBV5-1 with TRBJ1-3, with no clear D. The CDR3 is made up of 15 amino acids. V was trimmed by 5 bases and J by 0 bases, leaving 12 bases between them. Germline CDR1 is SGHRS and CDR2 is YFSETQ. CDR3 in DNA: TGCGCCAGCAGACTAAGCCGGGACTCTGGAAACACCATATATTTT. Encoded protein: CASRLSRDSGNTIYF.

The chain couples TRBV29-1 to TRBJ2-7, with TRBD2 matching 7 bases. Germline loops: CDR1 SQVTM, CDR2 ANQGSEA. Germline trimming cut 5 bases from V and 0 bases from J; bases unmatched to any gene: 4. The CDR3 consists of 13 residues. The CDR3 sequence: CSVSGVPSYEQYF. The CDR3 DNA follows: TGCAGCGTTAGCGGGGTTCCCTCCTACGAGCAGTACTTC.

This clonotype was picked up many times. V and J are TRBV20-1 and TRBJ2-1, with 7 bases fitting TRBD2. The CDR3 has 16 residues. V shed 5 bases and J 4 bases; nucleotides not matched to a gene: 14. Germline CDR1 is DFQATT and CDR2 is SNEGSKA (reference sequence). CDR3 nucleotides: TGCAGTGCTTCCTCTGACTCGCGGGGGAGTTACAATGAGCAGTTCTTC. This gives the protein CSASSDSRGSYNEQFF.

A few counts support this clonotype. The gene calls are TRBV7-6 and TRBJ1-1; 7 bases agree with TRBD1. The CDR3 sequence is 16 residues long. V was pared by 4 bases and J by 0 bases, with 8 bases of the junction left unmatched. From germline, CDR1 is SGHVS and CDR2 FNYEAQ. This CDR3 is CASSSLPQGMNTEAFF. CDR3 coding DNA: TGTGCCAGCAGCTCACTCCCACAGGGGATGAACACTGAAGCTTTCTTT. Complete variable domain (other parts from reference TRBV7-6 and TRBJ1-1): GAGVSQSPRYKVTKRGQDVALRCDPISGHVSLYWYRQALGQGPEFLTYFNYEAQQDKSGLPNDRFSAERPEGSISTLTIQRTEQRDSAMYRCASSSLPQGMNTEAFFGQGTRLTVV.

This clonotype was observed many times. The chain couples TRBV6-2 or TRBV6-3 to TRBJ2-2, with 7 bases fitting TRBD2. The trim removed 6 bases at V and 6 bases at J, leaving 7 bases unmatched. CDR3 length equals 14 residues. Germline V gene data show CDR1 as MNHEY and CDR2 as SVGEGT. The DNA for the CDR3 is TGTGCCAGCAGCTCCGGACTAGGGCCCGGGGAGCTGTTTTTT. Translation: CASSSGLGPGELFF.

This clonotype has ten or more counts. V is TRBV9 and J is TRBJ1-6, with unresolved D. The CDR3 is 13 residues long. Germline loops: CDR1 SGDLS, CDR2 YYNGEE. V was trimmed by 1 base and J by 10 bases, leaving 9 bases between them. The CDR3 region is CASSVSGSSPLHF. The CDR3 DNA reads TGTGCCAGCAGCGTATCGGGGAGCTCACCCCTCCACTTT.

This chain joins TRBV24-1 and TRBJ2-1; D is perhaps TRBD2 (5 bases). V was shortened by 0 bases and J by 6 bases, with 11 bases between the two germline ends. Germline CDR1 is KGHDR and CDR2 is SFDVKD. The CDR3 is 15 amino acids. The CDR3 nucleotides are TGTGCCACCAGTGATTTGCGAACACGGGGCAATGAGCAGTTCTTC. Protein: CATSDLRTRGNEQFF.

This clonotype was observed at least ten times. V and J are TRBV29-1 and TRBJ2-4, with D tentatively TRBD1 (6 bases). The V end was cut by 6 bases, the J end by 0 bases, with 12 bases between. Germline values: CDR1 SQVTM, CDR2 ANQGSEA. This CDR3 is built from 14 residues. In DNA form, the CDR3 reads TGCAGCGTATCCGGACAGCTAGCCAAAAACATTCAGTACTTC. Translating it yields CSVSGQLAKNIQYF.

This clonotype was seen many times. The chain is built from TRBV20-1 and TRBJ1-1; unclear D gene. The germline V gene has CDR1 DFQATT and CDR2 SNEGSKA (reference sequence). The CDR3 has 10 residues. Trimming cost V 8 bases and J 3 bases, with 7 bases left between them. Here the CDR3 reads CSPGDTEAFF. CDR3 nucleotide sequence: TGCAGTCCAGGAGACACTGAAGCTTTCTTT.

This clonotype was counted a few times. The rearrangement uses TRBV9 and TRBJ1-1; D is undetermined. The germline V gene encodes CDR1 SGDLS and CDR2 YYNGEE. The V and J ends lost 4 bases and 3 bases respectively, with 7 bases between them. The CDR3 runs to 12 residues. The CDR3 is CASSPLDTEAFF. The CDR3 region has the DNA TGTGCCAGCAGCCCTCTTGACACTGAAGCTTTCTTT. Based on the CDR3 plus reference TRBV9 and TRBJ1-1, the full variable domain is DSGVTQTPKHLITATGQRVTLRCSPRSGDLSVYWYQQSLDQGLQFLIQYYNGEERAKGNILERFSAQQFPDLHSELNLSSLELGDSALYFCASSPLDTEAFFGQGTRLTVV.

This clonotype was detected many times. V is TRBV20-1 and J is TRBJ2-2; 7 bases are shared with TRBD1. Germline V CDR1 and CDR2: DFQATT, SNEGSKA (reference sequence). V was pared by 4 bases and J by 6 bases, with 8 bases of the junction left unmatched. CDR3 size: 14 residues. CDR3 sequence (DNA): TGCAGTGCTAAGAAGGGGGCGTCTTCCGGGGAGCTGTTTTTT. Translated: CSAKKGASSGELFF.

The chain combines TRBV30 with TRBJ2-7; 7 bases line up with TRBD2. The CDR3 sequence is 13 residues long. The J segment lost 0 bases and the V segment lost 5 bases, leaving 4 bases of the junction unmatched. Germline V gene data show CDR1 as GTSNPN and CDR2 as SVGIG (reference sequence). DNA for the CDR3: TGTGCCTGGGCGGGGGTGGCCTCCTACGAGCAGTACTTC. Its protein product is CAWAGVASYEQYF.

Ten or more counts support this clonotype. The rearrangement joins TRBV20-1 to TRBJ1-5, with 10 bases identical to TRBD1. CDR3 length: 13 amino acids. V lost 5 bases and J lost 7; bases outside the gene matches: 5. Germline CDR1 DFQATT, CDR2 SNEGSKA (reference sequence). CDR3 amino acids: CSAVGQGRQPQHF. The CDR3 coding sequence is TGCAGTGCTGTGGGACAGGGGAGGCAGCCCCAGCATTTT.

This clonotype was counted many times. The rearrangement links TRBV20-1 to TRBJ2-7; D remains ambiguous. Germline lookup yields CDR1 DFQATT and CDR2 SNEGSKA (reference sequence). V lost 0 bases and J lost 0, with 12 bases in between. The CDR3 spans 15 residues. The CDR3 DNA reads TGCAGTGCTAGAGAAATGGGCCCCAGCTCCTACGAGCAGTACTTC. It specifies CSAREMGPSSYEQYF.

This clonotype was seen a few times. The CDR3 reads CSASPPLGFPGTDTQYF. CDR3 coding DNA: TGCAGTGCTAGCCCTCCTCTCGGGTTCCCTGGGACAGATACGCAGTATTTT. The chain has TRBV20-1 and TRBJ2-3; D unresolved. The V end lost 3 bases, the J end lost 3 bases, and 22 bases lay between the germline ends. The CDR3 loop spans 17 amino acids. Germline CDR1 is DFQATT and CDR2 is SNEGSKA (reference sequence).

This clonotype was seen ten or more times. The genes are TRBV20-1 and TRBJ2-1; D tentatively fits TRBD1 or TRBD2 (5 bases each). The CDR3 totals 13 residues. V was shortened by 2 bases and J by 5 bases, with 10 bases between the two germline ends. CDR1 and CDR2 (germline): DFQATT, SNEGSKA (reference sequence). DNA of the CDR3: TGCAGTGCTAGACCCCGGGGCCACAATGAGCAGTTCTTC. This sequence encodes CSARPRGHNEQFF.

Only a few counts were recorded for this clonotype. The rearrangement uses TRBV20-1 and TRBJ2-3, with D perhaps given as TRBD1 or TRBD2 (5 bases each). Germline values: CDR1 DFQATT, CDR2 SNEGSKA (reference sequence). The germline V and J ends were trimmed by 6 bases and 2 bases, with 18 bases remaining between them. The CDR3 runs 15 residues. CDR3 nucleotides: TGCAGTGCCCCCGGGGACCCAGAACCCACAGATACGCAGTATTTT. Protein: CSAPGDPEPTDTQYF.

This clonotype was recorded at least ten times. The J gene is TRBJ1-2, the V gene TRBV20-1, with D tentatively TRBD1 (5 bases). Germline V gives CDR1 DFQATT, CDR2 SNEGSKA (reference sequence). CDR3 size: 15 residues. V was cut by 2 bases and J by 4 bases, with 17 bases left in between. CDR3 bases: TGCAGTGCTAGATCCCAGGGTAGTGGTCCCTATGGCTACACCTTC. Protein: CSARSQGSGPYGYTF.

The V call is TRBV6-2 or TRBV6-3, the J call TRBJ2-7; D gene ambiguous. Trimming removed 6 bases at V and 5 bases at J, with 8 bases between. Germline CDR1 reads MNHEY; CDR2 reads SVGEGT. This CDR3 is built from 11 residues. The CDR3 DNA is TGTGCCAGCAGCCGCTATGACGAGCAGTACTTC. Translation: CASSRYDEQYF.

Regarding this clonotype: Since a much larger clone is just one base distant, this may be a read error. The J gene is TRBJ2-2, the V gene TRBV27; D is unclear. Germline values: CDR1 MNHEY, CDR2 SMNVEV (reference sequence). The CDR3 length is 12 residues. V was clipped by 1 base and J by 6 bases, with 3 bases between them. The CDR3 DNA sequence: TGTGCCAGCAGTTTATGGGCCGGGGAGCTGTTTTTT. Translation: CASSLWAGELFF.

The chain recombines TRBV24-1 with TRBJ1-5; D uncertain. V lost 3 bases to trimming and J lost 1 base, with 3 bases between them. The germline V gene encodes CDR1 KGHDR and CDR2 SFDVKD. The CDR3 covers 13 residues. CDR3 nucleotides: TGTGCCACCAGTGATCAAAGCAATCAGCCCCAGCATTTT. Translation gives CATSDQSNQPQHF.

Ten or more counts support this clonotype. The chain recombines TRBV15 with TRBJ1-1; weak D call: TRBD1 (6 bases). The V gene lost 3 bases and the J gene lost 3 bases, with 8 bases spanning the gap. There are 13 residues in the CDR3. Germline V gives CDR1 LNHNV, CDR2 YYDKDF (reference sequence). Here the CDR3 reads CATSRDRDTEAFF. CDR3 DNA sequence: TGTGCCACCAGCAGGGACAGAGACACTGAAGCTTTCTTT.

The chain recombines TRBV11-2 with TRBJ1-4; perhaps TRBD1 as D (6 bases). The CDR3 length is 17 residues. In germline, CDR1 is SGHAT, CDR2 FQNNGV. Trimming stripped 7 bases from V and 0 bases from J, with 18 bases between. CDR3 nucleotide sequence: TGTGCCAGCACCGAACAGGGAAGGGGCCCAACTAATGAAAAACTGTTTTTT. It is translated as CASTEQGRGPTNEKLFF. Supplemented by reference TRBV11-2 and TRBJ1-4, the full variable domain reads EAGVAQSPRYKIIEKRQSVAFWCNPISGHATLYWYQQILGQGPKLLIQFQNNGVVDDSQLPKDRFSAERLKGVDSTLKIQPAKLEDSAVYLCASTEQGRGPTNEKLFFGSGTQLSVL.